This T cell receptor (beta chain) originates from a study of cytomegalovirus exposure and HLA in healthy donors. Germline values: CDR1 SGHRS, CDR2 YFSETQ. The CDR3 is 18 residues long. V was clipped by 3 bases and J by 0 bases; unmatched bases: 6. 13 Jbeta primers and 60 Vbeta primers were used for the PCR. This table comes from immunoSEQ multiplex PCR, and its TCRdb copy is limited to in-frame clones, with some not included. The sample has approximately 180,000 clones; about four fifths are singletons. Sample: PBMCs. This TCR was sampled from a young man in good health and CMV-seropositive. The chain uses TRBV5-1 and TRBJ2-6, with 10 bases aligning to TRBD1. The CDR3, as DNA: TGCGCCAGCAGCTCGACGGGACAGGGGCCCTCTGGGGCCAACGTCCTGACTTTC. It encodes CASSSTGQGPSGANVLTF.